These T cell receptor beta chains were read from a single sample in a study of molecular identifiers for immune sequencing clone quantification. MiXCR, run by TCRdb on the PCR reads, gives a single entry per CDR3 protein. The repertoire includes under 100,000 distinct CDR3 sequences, about 23% of them detected once, and 0.7% to 0.8% sits in the top ten. Source material: naive CD8+ T cells from blood, with Jurkat cell RNA spiked in. Receptors originate from a human donor in good health. Some libraries in this study had Jurkat cell RNA spiked in. The CDR3 runs from the conserved cysteine through the conserved F or W. A D gene is named only where the DNA matches it firmly. Size values are once, few and many counts, or a class for expanded clones, and some rows have none.

j_gene	v_gene	abundance	d_gene	CDR3aa	CDR3nt
TRBJ2-3	TRBV30	-	-	CAWSASPQTDTQYF	TGTGCCTGGAGTGCTTCCCCCCAGACAGATACGCAGTATTTT
TRBJ2-3	TRBV5-4	many	-	CASSLGGSQTYTDTQYF	TGTGCCAGCAGCTTGGGGGGGTCCCAAACTTACACAGATACGCAGTATTTT
TRBJ1-3	TRBV4-2	few	-	CASSQDGNTIYF	TGTGCCAGCAGCCAAGATGGAAACACCATATATTTT
TRBJ2-7	TRBV11-2	-	-	CASSAGTPEQYF	TGTGCCAGCAGCGCCGGGACACCGGAGCAGTACTTC
TRBJ1-3	TRBV7-9	-	-	CASSLAAVPGNTIYF	TGTGCCAGCAGCTTAGCGGCGGTTCCTGGAAACACCATATATTTT
TRBJ2-3	TRBV27	many	TRBD2	CASSFFSGRSTDTQYF	TGTGCCAGCAGTTTCTTCAGCGGGAGAAGCACAGATACGCAGTATTTT
TRBJ2-5	TRBV12-3/TRBV12-4	-	-	CASSFEFQETQYF	TGTGCCAGCAGTTTTGAGTTCCAAGAGACCCAGTACTTC
TRBJ1-5	TRBV7-9	many	-	CASSSGASNQPQHF	TGTGCCAGCAGCTCTGGGGCGAGCAATCAGCCCCAGCATTTT
TRBJ1-6	TRBV19	-	-	CASSRTVYYNSPLHF	TGTGCCAGTAGCAGGACAGTTTACTATAATTCACCCCTCCACTTT
TRBJ2-3	TRBV24-1	-	-	CATSDRRVSTDTQYF	TGTGCCACCAGTGATCGTCGGGTTAGCACAGATACGCAGTATTTT
TRBJ2-3	TRBV19	many	-	CASSIKYGSPDTQYF	TGTGCCAGTAGTATTAAGTACGGTTCCCCAGATACGCAGTATTTT
TRBJ2-1	TRBV21-1	many	-	CASSKRQNVPGPEQFF	TGTGCCAGCAGCAAACGTCAAAACGTTCCGGGACCCGAGCAGTTCTTC
TRBJ2-5	TRBV11-2	-	-	CASSLDLLQYQETQYF	TGTGCCAGCAGCTTAGATCTATTACAGTACCAAGAGACCCAGTACTTC
TRBJ2-5	TRBV19	many	-	CASSIDGYSIQETQYF	TGTGCCAGTAGTATAGACGGCTACTCCATCCAAGAGACCCAGTACTTC
TRBJ1-5	TRBV27	few	-	CASKGQVYSNQPQHF	TGTGCCAGCAAGGGGCAGGTCTATAGCAATCAGCCCCAGCATTTT
TRBJ2-1	TRBV28	few	TRBD2	CASTVAGGHGGWNEQFF	TGTGCCAGCACCGTGGCGGGAGGCCACGGAGGATGGAATGAGCAGTTCTTC
TRBJ2-3	TRBV20-1	-	TRBD2	CGARDFPTAGEDTQYF	TGCGGTGCTAGAGACTTCCCTACCGCGGGGGAGGATACGCAGTATTTT
TRBJ1-5	TRBV11-2	many	-	CASSLVGAQPQHF	TGTGCCAGCAGCTTAGTTGGGGCTCAGCCCCAGCATTTT
TRBJ2-7	TRBV27	-	-	CASSLSDSREQYF	TGTGCCAGCAGTTTATCGGACAGCCGGGAGCAGTACTTC
TRBJ1-1	TRBV19	-	-	CASSIGTYTEAFF	TGTGCCAGTAGTATCGGCACCTACACTGAAGCTTTCTTT
TRBJ1-1	TRBV6-2/TRBV6-3	many	-	CASRSTGYYGEAFF	TGTGCCAGCAGATCAACAGGGTACTACGGTGAAGCTTTCTTT
TRBJ2-1	TRBV4-3	-	TRBD2	CASSQGAGAYNEQFF	TGCGCCAGCAGCCAAGGAGCGGGAGCCTACAATGAGCAGTTCTTC
TRBJ1-1	TRBV29-1	few	TRBD1	CSVVTGGAEAFF	TGCAGCGTGGTCACAGGGGGCGCTGAAGCTTTCTTT
TRBJ1-5	TRBV19	few	-	CASSPGFGNQPQHF	TGTGCCAGTAGTCCGGGCTTTGGCAATCAGCCCCAGCATTTT
TRBJ2-4	TRBV7-9	-	-	CASSLSPGGLAKNIQYF	TGTGCCAGCAGCTTAAGCCCCGGAGGCTTAGCCAAAAACATTCAGTACTTC
TRBJ2-5	TRBV14	-	-	CASRETGRETQYF	TGTGCCAGCAGGGAGACAGGACGAGAGACCCAGTACTTC
TRBJ1-5	TRBV19	many	TRBD1	CASSPGTGFQPQHF	TGTGCCAGTAGTCCTGGGACAGGGTTTCAGCCCCAGCATTTT
TRBJ2-7	TRBV7-6	many	-	CASSSRDTTYEQYF	TGTGCCAGCAGCTCGCGGGACACAACCTACGAGCAGTACTTC
TRBJ2-2	TRBV2	few	-	CASTKDSNTGELFF	TGTGCCAGCACCAAGGACAGTAACACCGGGGAGCTGTTTTTT
TRBJ1-1	TRBV7-6	many	-	CASSLVADTEAFF	TGTGCCAGCAGCTTAGTGGCAGACACTGAAGCTTTCTTT
TRBJ2-1	TRBV24-1	few	TRBD2	CATSDQLLAGGLHEQFF	TGTGCCACCAGTGATCAACTATTAGCGGGAGGGCTTCATGAGCAGTTCTTC
TRBJ2-3	TRBV19	-	TRBD1	CASTGHGTDTPYF	TGTGCCAGTACGGGGCATGGGACAGATACGCCGTATTTT
TRBJ2-7	TRBV13	-	-	CASSLGFQGPYEQYF	TGTGCCAGCAGCTTAGGTTTTCAAGGACCTTACGAGCAGTACTTC
TRBJ2-7	TRBV7-6	-	TRBD1	CASSPRTGGSNEQYF	TGTGCCAGCAGCCCCCGGACAGGGGGAAGTAACGAGCAGTACTTC
TRBJ2-3	TRBV7-9	-	-	CASSLTGATATQYF	TGTGCCAGCAGCTTAACAGGAGCCACAGCTACGCAGTATTTT
TRBJ1-4	TRBV18	many	-	CASSPGHPTNEKLFF	TGTGCCAGCTCCCCAGGACATCCAACTAATGAAAAACTGTTTTTT
TRBJ2-7	TRBV7-9	-	TRBD1	CASSPRQGHPYEQYF	TGTGCCAGCAGCCCTAGACAGGGACATCCCTACGAGCAGTACTTC
TRBJ2-3	TRBV28	many	TRBD2	CASRSAGYFTDTQYF	TGTGCCAGCAGGTCAGCGGGGTACTTCACAGATACGCAGTATTTT
TRBJ1-6	TRBV29-1	-	-	CSAGGTTPRLNSPLHF	TGCAGCGCCGGGGGGACAACTCCCCGATTAAATTCACCCCTCCACTTT